This T cell receptor (beta chain) was documented in a study of regulatory T cells in long-lasting Graves disease. The V gene lost 5 bases and the J gene lost 0 bases, with 8 bases spanning the gap. The CDR3 is 14 amino acids. Germline CDR1 is MNHEY and CDR2 is SVGEGT. Building the TCR beta libraries relied on iRepertoire HTBI primers, and CDR3 regions underwent Arm-PCR. Each CDR3 protein gets one entry after TCRdb re-called the multiplex PCR reads with MiXCR. The sample holds about 420,000 distinct CDR3 sequences, 16% seen once. The time point is: newly diagnosed GD, antithyroid drugs for less than 3 months. Following extraction of RNA from PBMCs, that RNA was used to make the TCR library. This clonotype was observed at least ten times. The sample was also linked to a second study, of T cells in Graves' hyperthyroidism and ophthalmopathy. In that study: Uncontrolled infection, other autoimmune disease, pregnancy or lactation barred patients from enrollment.

The specimen was peripheral blood mononuclear cells (PBMCs), collected at new diagnosis, from a patient treated with antithyroid drugs. The V call is TRBV6-2 or TRBV6-3, the J call TRBJ1-5; D is uncertain. The receptor's source is a young woman with Graves disease. The chain's CDR3 is CASSEGNSNQPQHF. For the CDR3, the DNA is TGTGCCAGCAGTGAGGGAAATAGCAATCAGCCCCAGCATTTT.